The present entry profiles one T cell receptor (beta chain) with its context. Antigen unknown. The sample originates from a study of T cell responses to AZD1222 COVID-19 vaccine. Study-level findings and limits: Clonal diversity was possibly underestimated, and the donors were mostly white British, with more females.

CDR3 size: 14 residues. Germline CDR1 and CDR2: SGDLS and YYNGEE. Trimming removed 0 bases from V and 3 bases from J; junction bases left unmatched: 3. The method was immunoSEQ multiplex PCR; TCRdb's version includes in-frame clones alone and lacks a portion of them. There are about 150,000 clones in the sample; around 90% occur only once, and over 1% lies in the top ten. The specimen was peripheral blood, collected 28 days after the second AZD1222 dose. The sequence was obtained from an adult who received the AZD1222 COVID-19 vaccine. The chain joins TRBV9 to TRBJ2-7; 7 bases are a match to TRBD1. Written as DNA, the CDR3 is TGTGCCAGCAGCGTAGGTCCAGGGGGCTACGAGCAGTACTTC. It translates to CASSVGPGGYEQYF.